The 32 T cell receptor beta chains reported below all come from one sample, sequenced in a study of blood T cell repertoires in COVID-19 (dated by TCRdb to 2018 to 2021). To prepare the library, the immunoSEQ multiplex PCR assay was applied. TCRdb stores this immuneACCESS table with in-frame sequences only. Part of the clones is absent; in the studies checked, under half of the shortfall reflects unresolved V genes, and no reason is known for the rest. The sample table records approximately 150,000 clones; 84% of these occur just once. Around 15% of the sample goes to the ten largest clones. Sample: PBMCs or T cells enriched from blood (not recorded which). The receptors derive from a man in his forties or fifties who had recovered from COVID-19.

This clone occurred a few times. The chain has TRBV29-1 and TRBJ2-5; the match to TRBD1 covers 10 bases. Germline CDR1 reads SQVTM; CDR2 reads ANQGSEA. The J segment lost 5 bases and the V segment lost 1 base, leaving 13 bases of the junction unmatched. The CDR3 totals 17 residues. CDR3 region: CSVEVGTGDPRGETQYF. CDR3 DNA: TGCAGCGTTGAAGTTGGGACAGGGGACCCCCGGGGGGAGACCCAGTACTTC.

V is TRBV12-3 or TRBV12-4 and J is TRBJ2-7, with 8 bases fitting TRBD1. The CDR3 sequence is 13 residues long. The trim removed 4 bases at V and 6 bases at J, leaving 5 bases unmatched. In DNA form, the CDR3 reads TGTGCCAGCAGTTCCCAGGGGGCGGGCGAGCAGTACTTC. This translates into CASSSQGAGEQYF.

The chain links TRBV12-3 or TRBV12-4 to TRBJ2-7; unclear D gene. V lost 5 bases to trimming and J lost 3 bases, with 5 bases between them. This CDR3 comprises 11 residues. The CDR3 bases are TGTGCCAGCAGTCGTTTCTACGAGCAGTACTTC. Its translation: CASSRFYEQYF.

The J gene is TRBJ2-7, the V gene TRBV28; 8 positions agree with TRBD1. CDR1 and CDR2 (germline): MDHEN, SYDVKM. V lost 6 bases to trimming and J lost 6 bases; unmatched junction nucleotides: 13. The CDR3 has 15 amino acids. CDR3 nucleotide sequence: TGTGCCAGCAGCTCCCCAGGGGGCGGTTCCCTCGAGCAGTACTTC. Protein sequence: CASSSPGGGSLEQYF.

The V gene is TRBV24-1, the J gene TRBJ2-5; 10 bases line up with TRBD2. J lost 1 base, V lost 7 bases, and 11 bases had no gene match. This CDR3 comprises 17 residues. The germline gives CDR1 KGHDR, CDR2 SFDVKD. The CDR3 protein is CATSTQRGGLFQETQYF. The CDR3 bases are TGTGCCACCAGCACCCAGCGGGGGGGTCTTTTCCAAGAGACCCAGTACTTC.

J is TRBJ1-1 and V is TRBV7-2; TRBD1 is a possible D gene (6 bases). The CDR3 totals 14 residues. Trimming left V 5 bases short and J 2 bases short, with 12 bases between. CDR1 and CDR2 (germline): SGHTA, FQGNSA. CDR3 in amino acids: CASSRQQGNTEAFF. As DNA, the CDR3 is TGTGCCAGCAGCCGTCAACAGGGCAACACTGAAGCTTTCTTT. The full variable domain, with the rest looked up from reference TRBV7-2 and TRBJ1-1, is GAGVSQSPSNKVTEKGKDVELRCDPISGHTALYWYRQSLGQGLEFLIYFQGNSAPDKSGLPSDRFSAERTGGSVSTLTIQRTQQEDSAVYLCASSRQQGNTEAFFGQGTRLTVV.

This chain links TRBV18 with TRBJ2-2; 7 positions match TRBD1. Trimming at V came to 6 bases and at J to 0 bases, leaving 1 base not matched to a gene. The CDR3 is made up of 14 amino acids. Germline lookup yields CDR1 KGHSH and CDR2 LQKENI. The CDR3 sequence: CASSGQANTGELFF. CDR3 coding DNA: TGTGCCAGCTCTGGACAGGCGAACACCGGGGAGCTGTTTTTT.

In the case of this clone: Different DNA sequences within this sample yield the same CDR3. V usage is TRBV19 and J usage is TRBJ1-1; possibly TRBD1 for D (5 bases). Germline CDR1 and CDR2: LNHDA and SQIVND (reference sequence). Deletions cut 0 bases from V and 5 bases from J, with 10 bases between. The CDR3 has 14 amino acids. CDR3 in amino acids: CASSIDLRGTEAFF. CDR3 nucleotides: TGTGCCAGTAGTATAGATCTAAGGGGTACTGAAGCTTTCTTT. The full variable domain, rest sourced from reference TRBV19 and TRBJ1-1, is DGGITQSPKYLFRKEGQNVTLSCEQNLNHDAMYWYRQDPGQGLRLIYYSQIVNDFQKGDIAEGYSVSREKKESFPLTVTSAQKNPTAFYLCASSIDLRGTEAFFGQGTRLTVV.

V and J are TRBV3-1 (or the pseudogene TRBV3-2) and TRBJ1-1, with 7 bases matching TRBD1. CDR3 size: 14 residues. Trimming cost V 4 bases and J 3 bases; bases outside gene matches: 5. Germline loops: CDR1 LGHDT, CDR2 YNNKEL (reference sequence). The CDR3: CASSPNRGDTEAFF. The DNA of the CDR3 is TGTGCCAGCAGCCCAAACAGGGGAGACACTGAAGCTTTCTTT.

The rearrangement uses TRBV19 and TRBJ2-7; TRBD2 matches 9 bases. The V segment lost 8 bases and the J segment 4 bases; nucleotides outside the gene matches: 9. The CDR3 consists of 14 residues. CDR1 and CDR2 from the germline V gene are LNHDA and SQIVND (reference sequence). The CDR3 DNA reads as TGTGCCAGTGCCTCCGGGACTAGCAGGTACGAGCAGTACTTC. It specifies CASASGTSRYEQYF. Supplemented by reference TRBV19 and TRBJ2-7, the full variable domain reads DGGITQSPKYLFRKEGQNVTLSCEQNLNHDAMYWYRQDPGQGLRLIYYSQIVNDFQKGDIAEGYSVSREKKESFPLTVTSAQKNPTAFYLCASASGTSRYEQYFGPGTRLTVT.

Notes on this clone: This specimen includes other DNA sequences encoding the same CDR3. V and J are TRBV2 and TRBJ1-1, with unresolved D. V was shortened by 4 bases and J by 2 bases, with 8 bases between the two germline ends. Germline lookup yields CDR1 SNHLY and CDR2 FYNNEI. This CDR3 spans 13 amino acids. This CDR3 reads CASSGQVNTEAFF. In DNA, the CDR3 is TGTGCCAGCAGTGGCCAGGTAAACACTGAAGCTTTCTTT.

This rearrangement joins TRBV30 to TRBJ1-2; TRBD1 is a possible D gene (5 bases). The CDR3 consists of 14 residues. Trimming took 2 bases from V and 9 from J, leaving 19 bases between them. The germline V gene encodes CDR1 GTSNPN and CDR2 SVGIG (reference sequence). This CDR3 reads CAWSLGIRQISYTF. The DNA of the CDR3 is TGTGCCTGGAGTTTGGGGATCAGACAGATCAGCTACACCTTC.

The chain carries TRBV4-1 and TRBJ1-4, with D uncertain. Germline V gives CDR1 MGHRA, CDR2 YSYEKL. The CDR3 is 15 amino acids. V was cut by 4 bases and J by 0 bases, with 9 bases left in between. This CDR3 reads CASSLGYATNEKLFF. CDR3 coding DNA: TGCGCCAGCAGCCTCGGGTATGCAACTAATGAAAAACTGTTTTTT.

V and J are TRBV5-1 and TRBJ2-7; D may be TRBD2 (5 bases). Trimming pared 2 bases from V and 5 bases from J, leaving 14 bases between. Looked up from germline, CDR1 is SGHRS and CDR2 is YFSETQ. The CDR3 has 14 residues. The CDR3 sequence is CASSLGLLYDEQYF. The CDR3 region has the DNA TGCGCCAGCAGCTTAGGACTGCTGTACGACGAGCAGTACTTC.

The chain employs TRBV15 and TRBJ1-5; 7 positions agree with TRBD1. Losses at the gene ends were 5 bases for V and 0 bases for J; bases not matched to a gene: 4. Germline CDR1 LNHNV, CDR2 YYDKDF (reference sequence). The length of the CDR3 is 15 residues. CDR3 DNA: TGTGCCACCAGCGTGGACAGGTATAGCAATCAGCCCCAGCATTTT. Its translation: CATSVDRYSNQPQHF.

This chain joins TRBV9 and TRBJ2-7; 9 bases are a match to TRBD1. With V trimmed by 2 bases and J by 1 base, 4 bases remained unmatched. The length of the CDR3 is 15 residues. From germline, CDR1 is SGDLS and CDR2 YYNGEE. The CDR3 bases are TGTGCCAGCAGCGTCGGACAGGGGACATCCTACGAGCAGTACTTC. This translates into CASSVGQGTSYEQYF.

The chain joins TRBV28 to TRBJ1-3, with D hard to call. V was cut by 6 bases and J by 3 bases, with 12 bases left in between. The CDR3 has 14 amino acids. Germline V gene sequence: CDR1 MDHEN, CDR2 SYDVKM. CDR3 DNA sequence: TGTGCCAGCAGCCGGGTGAGGATTGGAAACACCATATATTTT. It is translated as CASSRVRIGNTIYF.

The chain combines TRBV15 with TRBJ1-5, with D possibly matching TRBD1 (6 bases). Germline-derived CDR1 and CDR2 are LNHNV and YYDKDF (reference sequence). CDR3 length equals 13 residues. V lost 11 bases to trimming and J lost 3 bases, with 14 bases between them. DNA for the CDR3: TGTGCCTCAGGGGAGGGGCCCAATCAGCCCCAGCATTTT. Protein product: CASGEGPNQPQHF.

The gene calls are TRBV4-2 and TRBJ2-7; 13 bases agree with TRBD2. The CDR3 is 17 amino acids. From germline, CDR1 is LGHNA and CDR2 YNFKEQ. The trim removed 0 bases at V and 0 bases at J, leaving 2 bases unmatched. The CDR3 region has the DNA TGTGCCAGCAGCCAAGAACTAGCGGGGGGGAGCTCCTACGAGCAGTACTTC. This codes for CASSQELAGGSSYEQYF.

The chain uses TRBV20-1 and TRBJ1-2; D unclear. The CDR3 runs 9 residues. Germline CDR1 DFQATT, CDR2 SNEGSKA (reference sequence). V lost 6 bases to trimming and J lost 8 bases, with 7 bases between them. Written as DNA, the CDR3 is TGCAGTGCCAGGATGGGCTACACCTTC. The encoded protein is CSARMGYTF.

This sequence joins TRBV7-3 and TRBJ1-2; TRBD1 agrees at 8 bases. Germline values: CDR1 SGHTA, CDR2 FQGTGA. V trimming: 5 bases; J trimming: 8 bases; junction bases outside the gene matches: 7. The CDR3 has 13 amino acids. The DNA of the CDR3 is TGTGCCAGCAGCATGACAGGGGAAGGCGGCTACACCTTC. This codes for CASSMTGEGGYTF. The full variable domain, rest sourced from reference TRBV7-3 and TRBJ1-2, is GAGVSQTPSNKVTEKGKYVELRCDPISGHTALYWYRQSLGQGPEFLIYFQGTGAADDSGLPNDRFFAVRPEGSVSTLKIQRTERGDSAVYLCASSMTGEGGYTFGSGTRLTVV.

The chain combines TRBV11-3 with TRBJ2-3; 12 bases match TRBD2. J was trimmed by 3 bases and V by 0 bases; bases with no gene match: 7. Germline V CDR1 and CDR2: SGHNT, YENEEA. CDR3 size: 18 residues. CDR3 sequence: CASSLEGQLAGGTDTQYF. The CDR3 bases are TGTGCCAGCAGCTTAGAGGGCCAACTAGCGGGGGGTACAGATACGCAGTATTTT.

About this clone itself: In the same sample, other DNA sequences code for this CDR3. The chain is built from TRBV9 and TRBJ1-2; 7 bases map to TRBD1. The trim removed 3 bases at V and 4 bases at J, leaving 3 bases unmatched. The CDR3 spans 13 residues. Germline loops: CDR1 SGDLS, CDR2 YYNGEE. CDR3 nucleotide sequence: TGTGCCAGCAGCGAGACAGGGACCTATGGCTACACCTTC. This sequence encodes CASSETGTYGYTF.

The rearrangement uses TRBV18 and TRBJ2-7; TRBD2 is a possible D gene (5 bases). Trimming took 5 bases from V and 4 from J, leaving 9 bases between them. The CDR3 totals 12 residues. Looked up from germline, CDR1 is KGHSH and CDR2 is LQKENI. DNA for the CDR3: TGTGCCAGCTCAATGCGGGCGTACGAGCAGTACTTC. It specifies CASSMRAYEQYF.

The V gene is TRBV30, the J gene TRBJ2-7, with 8 bases identical to TRBD1. The ends lost 2 bases at V and 4 bases at J; junction bases unmatched: 7. The CDR3 has 14 residues. Germline CDR1 and CDR2: GTSNPN and SVGIG (reference sequence). The CDR3 spells CAWSLGQGAYEQYF. The CDR3 DNA reads TGTGCCTGGAGTTTGGGGCAGGGGGCATACGAGCAGTACTTC.

The CDR3 protein is CASSRRRGGETYEQYF. The CDR3 DNA follows: TGCGCCAGCAGCCGGCGACGGGGTGGGGAAACCTACGAGCAGTACTTC. V and J are TRBV5-1 and TRBJ2-7; TRBD2 is a possible D gene (5 bases). Trimming took off 4 bases at V and 2 bases at J, with 19 bases between the two ends. CDR1 is SGHRS, CDR2 YFSETQ, per germline. This CDR3 is 16 amino acids long.

The chain combines TRBV4-2 with TRBJ2-1; 8 nucleotides agree with TRBD2. With 0 bases clipped from V and 7 bases from J, the junction kept 8 bases outside the gene matches. The CDR3 covers 16 residues. Germline V gene sequence: CDR1 LGHNA, CDR2 YNFKEQ. CDR3 bases: TGTGCCAGCAGCCAAGATGGGGGACTAGTGTCTAATGAGCAGTTCTTC. It translates to CASSQDGGLVSNEQFF.

V is TRBV5-1 and J is TRBJ1-1; possibly TRBD1 for D (6 bases). The V and J ends lost 0 bases and 0 bases respectively, with 18 bases between them. The CDR3 totals 18 residues. CDR1 SGHRS and CDR2 YFSETQ come from the germline V gene. The CDR3 bases are TGCGCCAGCAGCTTGGTTCCCGCGGGGGCATTAATGAACACTGAAGCTTTCTTT. The encoded protein is CASSLVPAGALMNTEAFF.

The chain carries TRBV11-2 and TRBJ2-2, with unresolved D. The CDR3 is made up of 15 amino acids. The V and J ends lost 10 bases and 2 bases respectively, with 17 bases between them. Germline values: CDR1 SGHAT, CDR2 FQNNGV. CDR3 sequence: CATTRRVSNTGELFF. CDR3 nucleotides: TGTGCCACCACCAGGCGCGTGAGTAACACCGGGGAGCTGTTTTTT.

The chain has TRBV5-4 and TRBJ1-2; the match to TRBD1 covers 8 bases. J gave up 3 bases and V 4 bases, and 5 bases lay outside the gene matches. There are 14 residues in the CDR3. Germline-derived CDR1 and CDR2 are SGHNT and YYREEE (reference sequence). Written as DNA, the CDR3 is TGTGCCAGCAGCGGAGCAGGGGGCGACTATGGCTACACCTTC. It encodes CASSGAGGDYGYTF.

This sequence joins TRBV4-2 and TRBJ2-1, with 7 bases aligning to TRBD2. The CDR3 totals 18 residues. Germline V gene lookup returns CDR1 LGHNA and CDR2 YNFKEQ. The junction had 12 bases not matched to a gene; V was cut back by 0 bases and J by 4 bases. The CDR3 sequence: CASSQDMLGGPGYNEQFF. The CDR3 DNA follows: TGTGCCAGCAGCCAAGATATGTTGGGAGGGCCGGGATACAATGAGCAGTTCTTC.

The rearrangement joins TRBV19 to TRBJ1-5; no clear D gene. Deletions cut 6 bases from V and 0 bases from J, with 12 bases between. Germline CDR1 reads LNHDA; CDR2 reads SQIVND (reference sequence). The CDR3 extends over 15 amino acids. The CDR3 sequence: CASRTTFYSNQPQHF. CDR3 nucleotide sequence: TGTGCCAGTAGGACGACATTCTATAGCAATCAGCCCCAGCATTTT.